This TCR beta chain came from a study of OX40 agonist ivuxolimab in advanced cancers. Study details: Intravenous ivuxolimab at 0.01 to 10 mg/kg was given to patients every 2 weeks. Therapy given before enrollment (anti-PD-1, anti-PD-L1 or anti-CTLA-4) was allowed, and over 35% had some. Three dose-escalation patients had partial responses: one with hepatocellular carcinoma and two with cutaneous melanoma. Study-wide results and limits: The study found among the lowest clonal expansion in partial responders at 0.1-3.0 mg/kg.

The assay was immunoSEQ multiplex PCR, and TCRdb's table has in-frame clones only and misses some. The sample holds 100,000 to 120,000 clones, roughly 90% seen once. With regard to this clone: No antigen is known for it.

The input for sequencing was CD4+ or CD8+ T cells sorted from blood, taken in a trial of the OX40 agonist ivuxolimab. This clonotype was sampled from an adult with an advanced solid tumor such as melanoma, head and neck, liver or kidney cancer.

The CDR3 sequence: CASSYGVRSQPQHF. CDR3 coding DNA: TGTGCCAGCAGTTACGGGGTTAGGAGTCAGCCCCAGCATTTT. The gene calls are TRBV6-6 and TRBJ1-5, with no clear D. This CDR3 is built from 14 residues. Per the germline V gene, CDR1 is MNHNY and CDR2 is SVGAGI (reference sequence). Trimming took off 2 bases at V and 6 bases at J, with 11 bases between the two ends.